A selection of T cell receptor beta chains follows, all from one sample in a study of blood T cell repertoires in COVID-19. Here immunoSEQ multiplex PCR was the method, and the copy in TCRdb shows in-frame clones only, minus some. The top ten hold roughly a sixth of the sample, which has about 74,000 clones, around 78% seen once. The sequencing input was peripheral blood. The receptors were gathered from a human donor in a cohort sampled during active COVID-19. CDR3s include the opening cysteine and the closing phenylalanine or tryptophan. The D gene is left open where the match is weak.

D gene: NA
V gene: TRBV6-5
CDR3 protein: CASSLTGGSYNEQFF

D gene: TRBD1
V gene: TRBV29-1
CDR3 protein: CSVGGGGNQPQHF

D gene: TRBD2
V gene: TRBV7-9
CDR3 protein: CASSSMSGRAINEQFF

D gene: TRBD1
V gene: TRBV19
CDR3 protein: CASSRDRDHYGNQPQHF

D gene: TRBD2
V gene: TRBV5-4
CDR3 protein: CASSSGTSGWSSYEQYF

D gene: NA
V gene: TRBV2
CDR3 protein: CASSVGEGEAFF

D gene: NA
V gene: TRBV19
CDR3 protein: CASSEGGADTQYF

D gene: TRBD1
V gene: TRBV5-1
CDR3 protein: CASSLDRGDIQYF

D gene: NA
V gene: TRBV7-2
CDR3 protein: CASSFRRGNEKLFF

D gene: NA
V gene: TRBV2
CDR3 protein: CASTLLNTGELFF

D gene: TRBD2
V gene: TRBV5-1
CDR3 protein: CASSLAEGGATITYEQYF